Presented here are 21 T cell receptor beta chains from one specimen sequenced in a study of blood T cell repertoires in COVID-19. Measured with immunoSEQ multiplex PCR; TCRdb has only the in-frame clones, and not every one. This sample yields 200,000 to 250,000 clones, of which over 65% are seen a single time; around 3.4% belongs to the top ten. Source material: PBMCs or T cells enriched from blood (not recorded which). The receptor set was obtained from a woman aged 55-70 years who had recovered from COVID-19.

This chain connects TRBV15 to TRBJ2-1; 8 nucleotides line up with TRBD1. V gave up 3 bases and J gave up 14 bases; unmatched junction bases: 9. Germline CDR1 is LNHNV and CDR2 is YYDKDF (reference sequence). The CDR3 length is 13 residues. The CDR3 here is CATSRGDRGEKFF. DNA of the CDR3: TGTGCCACCAGCAGGGGAGACAGGGGCGAGAAGTTCTTC.

The chain links TRBV19 to TRBJ2-7; D possibly corresponds to TRBD2 (5 bases). CDR3 length equals 14 residues. Germline V lookup: CDR1 LNHDA, CDR2 SQIVND (reference sequence). Trimming removed 3 bases at V and 1 base at J, with 10 bases between. In nucleotides, the CDR3 is TGTGCCAGTAGTATTCAAGGAGGATCCTACGAGCAGTACTTC. This sequence encodes CASSIQGGSYEQYF.

The DNA of the CDR3 is TGTGCCAGTTCCCTAGCGGGAGGATCCGGGGAGCTGTTTTTT. Its translation is CASSLAGGSGELFF. The chain joins TRBV19 to TRBJ2-2; 11 positions agree with TRBD2. Looked up from germline, CDR1 is LNHDA and CDR2 is SQIVND (reference sequence). This CDR3 has 14 residues. V was clipped by 8 bases and J by 6 bases; unmatched bases: 5.

The rearrangement uses TRBV3-1 (or the pseudogene TRBV3-2) and TRBJ1-2, with a tentative D call TRBD1 (6 bases). V lost 4 bases, J lost 13 bases, and 19 bases lay in between. The germline V gene encodes CDR1 LGHDT and CDR2 YNNKEL (reference sequence). This CDR3 comprises 13 residues. This CDR3 is CASSPGDRLVGTF. DNA of the CDR3: TGTGCCAGCAGCCCCGGCGACAGGTTGGTAGGCACCTTC.

This clone was observed a single time. The chain uses TRBV5-6 and TRBJ2-2; D might be TRBD2 (6 bases). This CDR3 has 16 residues. From germline, CDR1 is SGHDT and CDR2 YYEEEE. V gave up 5 bases and J gave up 4 bases, with 18 bases separating them. CDR3 region: CASSLGLGEVTGELFF. The CDR3 DNA reads TGTGCCAGCAGTCTAGGATTGGGGGAGGTCACCGGGGAGCTGTTTTTT.

V is TRBV7-8 and J is TRBJ1-5, with a possible D match to TRBD1 (5 bases). Trimming took 1 base from V and 7 from J, leaving 11 bases between them. The CDR3 length is 14 residues. Germline lookup yields CDR1 SGHVS and CDR2 FQNEAQ. The CDR3, as DNA: TGTGCCAGCAGCTTAGTTAGCAGGGCACAGCCCCAGCATTTT. This encodes CASSLVSRAQPQHF.

This clone showed up just once. CDR3 residues: CASSPGDRKNEQFF. Here the CDR3 DNA reads TGTGCCAGCTCACCCGGGGACAGGAAGAATGAGCAGTTCTTC. The chain combines TRBV18 with TRBJ2-1; 8 bases line up with TRBD1. This CDR3 comprises 14 residues. The V gene's germline CDR1 is KGHSH and CDR2 LQKENI. J lost 7 bases, V lost 3 bases, and 5 bases had no gene match. The full variable domain, with the rest looked up from reference TRBV18 and TRBJ2-1, is NAGVMQNPRHLVRRRGQEARLRCSPMKGHSHVYWYRQLPEEGLKFMVYLQKENIIDESGMPKERFSAEFPKEGPSILRIQQVVRGDSAAYFCASSPGDRKNEQFFGPGTRLTVL.

V and J are TRBV19 and TRBJ1-5; D remains ambiguous. CDR1 and CDR2 (germline): LNHDA, SQIVND (reference sequence). This CDR3 has 12 amino acids. Trimming took 3 bases from V and 6 from J, leaving 6 bases between them. In DNA form, the CDR3 reads TGTGCCAGTAGTATCCGGAGTCAGCCCCAGCATTTT. Translating gives CASSIRSQPQHF.

This clone came up a few times. The V and J genes are TRBV4-2 and TRBJ1-4, with 8 bases identical to TRBD1. Per the germline V gene, CDR1 is LGHNA and CDR2 is YNFKEQ. Trimming removed 5 bases from V and 8 bases from J; junction bases left unmatched: 7. The CDR3 runs 14 residues. This CDR3 is CASSSDRGGEKLFF. The CDR3 DNA is TGTGCCAGCAGCTCCGACAGGGGAGGCGAAAAACTGTTTTTT.

V gene TRBV24-1 combines with J gene TRBJ1-2; 11 bases match TRBD1. V was clipped by 4 bases and J by 2 bases; unmatched bases: 14. The germline gives CDR1 KGHDR, CDR2 SFDVKD. The CDR3 length is 19 residues. CDR3 DNA sequence: TGTGCCACCAGTGAGGGGAGGACAGGGGGCGCGGCAACCAACTATGGCTACACCTTC. This encodes CATSEGRTGGAATNYGYTF.

The chain recombines TRBV6-1 with TRBJ2-5; perhaps TRBD1 as D (5 bases). The CDR3 loop spans 12 amino acids. Germline V CDR1 and CDR2: MNHNS, SASEGT. V lost 1 base and J 5 bases, leaving 5 bases between the germline ends. CDR3 sequence reads: CASSEDRETQYF. The CDR3 DNA follows: TGTGCCAGCAGTGAAGACAGGGAGACCCAGTACTTC.

The chain recombines TRBV9 with TRBJ2-2; TRBD2 is a possible D gene (7 bases). V was shortened by 4 bases and J by 3 bases, with 13 bases between the two germline ends. Germline CDR1 is SGDLS and CDR2 is YYNGEE. This CDR3 contains 15 residues. This CDR3 reads CASSPRGGDTGELFF. The CDR3 bases are TGTGCCAGCAGCCCCAGAGGGGGGGACACCGGGGAGCTGTTTTTT.

The chain combines TRBV18 with TRBJ2-7, with 7 bases aligning to TRBD1. This CDR3 has 14 residues. CDR1 is KGHSH, CDR2 LQKENI, per germline. Trimming at V came to 5 bases and at J to 0 bases, leaving 4 bases not matched to a gene. CDR3 sequence: CASSETGTSYEQYF. The CDR3 nucleotides read TGTGCCAGCTCAGAGACAGGGACCTCCTACGAGCAGTACTTC.

This sequence joins TRBV19 and TRBJ2-7; 12 nucleotides match TRBD2. Germline V gene sequence: CDR1 LNHDA, CDR2 SQIVND (reference sequence). The length of the CDR3 is 16 residues. V shed 1 base and J 2 bases; nucleotides not matched to a gene: 3. The CDR3 DNA reads TGTGCCAGTAGTATAGGGACTAGCGGGACCCCCTACGAGCAGTACTTC. Its translation: CASSIGTSGTPYEQYF.

The chain couples TRBV7-7 to TRBJ2-7; the D gene is possibly TRBD1 (6 bases). This CDR3 contains 16 residues. Trimming took 3 bases from V and 0 from J, leaving 15 bases between them. Looked up from germline, CDR1 is SSHAT and CDR2 is FNYEAQ (reference sequence). For the CDR3, the DNA is TGTGCCAGCAGCTTTTGTAGGGCAGGGGCCTCCTACGAGCAGTACTTC. Translation: CASSFCRAGASYEQYF.

The V call is TRBV5-4, the J call TRBJ1-2; 12 nucleotides align to TRBD1. With 3 bases clipped from V and 1 base from J, the junction kept 1 base outside the gene matches. Germline V gene data show CDR1 as SGHNT and CDR2 as YYREEE (reference sequence). This CDR3 has 15 residues. Here the CDR3 reads CASSWDRGLNYGYTF. CDR3 coding DNA: TGTGCCAGCAGCTGGGACAGGGGGCTTAACTATGGCTACACCTTC.

V usage is TRBV19 and J usage is TRBJ1-4; TRBD1 aligns across 11 bases. In germline, CDR1 is LNHDA, CDR2 SQIVND (reference sequence). CDR3 length equals 16 residues. V shed 0 bases, J shed 8 bases, and the junction held 5 bases outside the gene matches. The CDR3 region is CASSIESGTGGEKLFF. CDR3 DNA: TGTGCCAGTAGTATAGAAAGCGGGACAGGGGGAGAAAAACTGTTTTTT.

The rearrangement joins TRBV27 to TRBJ1-2; D unresolved. The germline gives CDR1 MNHEY, CDR2 SMNVEV (reference sequence). V lost 5 bases and J lost 7, with 17 bases in between. The CDR3 covers 14 residues. CDR3 sequence reads: CASSPAAPRGGYTF. The CDR3 nucleotides read TGTGCCAGCAGTCCGGCGGCTCCTAGAGGTGGCTACACCTTC.

The chain uses TRBV2 and TRBJ1-1; a possible D gene is TRBD1 (6 bases). CDR1 and CDR2 from the germline V gene are SNHLY and FYNNEI. Trimming left V 6 bases short and J 3 bases short, with 23 bases between. The CDR3 has 17 residues. The CDR3 region has the DNA TGTGCCAGCAGCCGCTCGTTGAGGGCGTCAGGGGACACTGAAGCTTTCTTT. Translated, it gives CASSRSLRASGDTEAFF.

A note on this clone: The same CDR3 arises from other DNA sequences in this sample as well. The chain is built from TRBV12-3 or TRBV12-4 and TRBJ2-7, with D possibly being TRBD2 (6 bases). Trimming left V 5 bases short and J 6 bases short, with 8 bases between. The CDR3 spans 11 residues. CDR3 coding DNA: TGTGCCAGCAGTCTGGGAGGCGAGCAGTACTTC. Its protein is CASSLGGEQYF.

The V call is TRBV28, the J call TRBJ2-7; D is possibly TRBD1 (6 bases). Looked up from germline, CDR1 is MDHEN and CDR2 is SYDVKM. V gave up 5 bases and J gave up 7 bases, with 21 bases separating them. This CDR3 is 15 amino acids long. The CDR3 is CASSESRGVVWEQYF. CDR3 in DNA: TGTGCCAGCAGTGAGTCCAGGGGAGTCGTGTGGGAGCAGTACTTC.